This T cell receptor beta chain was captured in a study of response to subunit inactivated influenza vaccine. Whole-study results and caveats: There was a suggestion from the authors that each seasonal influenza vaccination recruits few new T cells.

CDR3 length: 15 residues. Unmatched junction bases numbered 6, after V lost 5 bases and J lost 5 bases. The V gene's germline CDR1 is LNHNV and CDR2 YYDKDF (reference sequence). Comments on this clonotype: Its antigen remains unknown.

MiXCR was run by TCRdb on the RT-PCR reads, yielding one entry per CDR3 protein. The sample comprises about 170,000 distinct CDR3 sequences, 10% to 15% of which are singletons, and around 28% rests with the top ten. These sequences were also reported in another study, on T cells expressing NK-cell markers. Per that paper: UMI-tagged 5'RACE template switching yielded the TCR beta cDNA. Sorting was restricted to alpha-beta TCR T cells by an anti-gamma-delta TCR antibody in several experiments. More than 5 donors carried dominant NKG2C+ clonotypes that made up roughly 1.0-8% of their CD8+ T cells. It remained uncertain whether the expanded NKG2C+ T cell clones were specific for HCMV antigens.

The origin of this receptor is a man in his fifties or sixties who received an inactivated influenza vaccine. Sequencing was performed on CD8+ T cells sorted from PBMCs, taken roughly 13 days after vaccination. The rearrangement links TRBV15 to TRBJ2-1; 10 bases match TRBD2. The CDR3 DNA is TGTGCCACCAGCCGATTCGGACTAGCGGACAATGAGCAGTTCTTC. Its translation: CATSRFGLADNEQFF.